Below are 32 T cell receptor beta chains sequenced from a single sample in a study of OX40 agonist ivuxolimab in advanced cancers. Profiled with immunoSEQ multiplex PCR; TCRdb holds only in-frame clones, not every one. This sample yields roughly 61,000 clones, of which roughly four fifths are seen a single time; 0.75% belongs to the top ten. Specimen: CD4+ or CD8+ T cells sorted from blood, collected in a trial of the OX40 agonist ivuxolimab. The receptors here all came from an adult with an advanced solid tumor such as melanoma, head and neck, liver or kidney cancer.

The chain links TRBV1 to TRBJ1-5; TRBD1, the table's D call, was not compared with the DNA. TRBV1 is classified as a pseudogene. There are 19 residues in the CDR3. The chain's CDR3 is CTSSRRDRGSGPLNQPQHF. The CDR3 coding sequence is TGCACCAGCAGCCGCCGGGACAGGGGGTCGGGCCCGCTCAATCAGCCCCAGCATTTT.

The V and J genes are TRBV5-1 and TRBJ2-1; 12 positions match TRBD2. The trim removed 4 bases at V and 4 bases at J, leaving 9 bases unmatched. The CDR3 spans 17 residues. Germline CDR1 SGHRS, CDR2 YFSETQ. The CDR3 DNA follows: TGCGCCAGCAGCGGGGACCTAGCGGGGGGGCCATACAATGAGCAGTTCTTC. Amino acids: CASSGDLAGGPYNEQFF.

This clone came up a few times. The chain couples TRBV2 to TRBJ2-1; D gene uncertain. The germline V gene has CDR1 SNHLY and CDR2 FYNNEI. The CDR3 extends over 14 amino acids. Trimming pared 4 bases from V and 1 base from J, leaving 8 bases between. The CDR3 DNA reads TGTGCCAGCAGTGCCCCCAGGTCCTACAATGAGCAGTTCTTC. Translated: CASSAPRSYNEQFF.

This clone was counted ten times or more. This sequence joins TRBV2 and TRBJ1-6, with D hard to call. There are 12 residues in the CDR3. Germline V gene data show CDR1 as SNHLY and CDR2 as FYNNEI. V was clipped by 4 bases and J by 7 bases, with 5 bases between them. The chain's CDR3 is CASSGRNSPLHF. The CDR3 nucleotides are TGTGCCAGCAGTGGAAGGAATTCACCCCTCCACTTT.

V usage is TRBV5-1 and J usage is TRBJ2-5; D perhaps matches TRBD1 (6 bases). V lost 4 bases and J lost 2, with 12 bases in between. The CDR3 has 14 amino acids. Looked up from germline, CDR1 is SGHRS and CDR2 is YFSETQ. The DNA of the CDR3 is TGCGCCAGCAGCCAGCGGACAGCGCAAGAGACCCAGTACTTC. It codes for CASSQRTAQETQYF.

The CDR3 region is CASSVDRVQNYGYTF. CDR3 coding DNA: TGTGCCAGCAGCGTAGACAGGGTTCAAAACTATGGCTACACCTTC. The chain is built from TRBV9 and TRBJ1-2; D perhaps matches TRBD1 (6 bases). The ends were cut back, 0 bases at V and 2 bases at J, with 11 bases in the middle. Germline loops: CDR1 SGDLS, CDR2 YYNGEE. The CDR3 contains 15 residues.

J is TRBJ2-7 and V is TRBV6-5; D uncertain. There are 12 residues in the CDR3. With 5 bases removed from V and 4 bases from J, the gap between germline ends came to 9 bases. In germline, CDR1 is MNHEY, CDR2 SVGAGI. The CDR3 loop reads CASSDHKYEQYF. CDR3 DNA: TGTGCCAGCAGTGACCACAAGTACGAGCAGTACTTC.

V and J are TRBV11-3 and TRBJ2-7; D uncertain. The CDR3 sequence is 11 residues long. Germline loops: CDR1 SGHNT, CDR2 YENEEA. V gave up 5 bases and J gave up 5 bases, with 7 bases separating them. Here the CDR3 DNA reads TGTGCCAGCAGCCGACGGGACGAGCAGTACTTC. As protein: CASSRRDEQYF.

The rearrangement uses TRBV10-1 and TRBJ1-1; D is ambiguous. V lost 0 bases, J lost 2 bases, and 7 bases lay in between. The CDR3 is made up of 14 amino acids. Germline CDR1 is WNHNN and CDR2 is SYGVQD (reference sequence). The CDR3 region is CASSESSANTEAFF. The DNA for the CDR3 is TGCGCCAGCAGTGAGTCGTCAGCAAACACTGAAGCTTTCTTT.

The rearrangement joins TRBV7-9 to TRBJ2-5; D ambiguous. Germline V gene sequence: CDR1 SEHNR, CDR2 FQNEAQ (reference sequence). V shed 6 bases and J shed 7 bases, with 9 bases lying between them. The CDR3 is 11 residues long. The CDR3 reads CASSTSGTQYF. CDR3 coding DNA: TGTGCCAGCAGTACGAGTGGGACCCAGTACTTC.

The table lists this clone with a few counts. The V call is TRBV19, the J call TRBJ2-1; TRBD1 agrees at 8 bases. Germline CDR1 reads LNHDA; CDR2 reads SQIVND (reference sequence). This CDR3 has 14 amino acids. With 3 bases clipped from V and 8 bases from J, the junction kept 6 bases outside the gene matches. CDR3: CASSIGRGPDEQFF. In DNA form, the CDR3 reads TGTGCCAGTAGTATTGGCAGGGGGCCTGATGAGCAGTTCTTC.

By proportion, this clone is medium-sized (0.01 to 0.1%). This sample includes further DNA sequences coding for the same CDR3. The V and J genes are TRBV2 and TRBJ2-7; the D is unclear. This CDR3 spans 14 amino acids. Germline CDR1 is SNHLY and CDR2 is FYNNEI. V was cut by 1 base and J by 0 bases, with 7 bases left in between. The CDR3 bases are TGTGCCAGCAGTGAAGTGGCAGTCTCCTACGAGCAGTACTTC. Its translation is CASSEVAVSYEQYF. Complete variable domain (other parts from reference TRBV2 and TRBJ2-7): EPEVTQTPSHQVTQMGQEVILRCVPISNHLYFYWYRQILGQKVEFLVSFYNNEISEKSEIFDDQFSVERPDGSNFTLKIRSTKLEDSAMYFCASSEVAVSYEQYFGPGTRLTVT.

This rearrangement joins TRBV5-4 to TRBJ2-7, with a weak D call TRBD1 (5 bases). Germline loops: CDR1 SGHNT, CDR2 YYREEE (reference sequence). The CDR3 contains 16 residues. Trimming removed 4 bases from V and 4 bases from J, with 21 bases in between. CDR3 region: CASSTAFDTAGYEQYF. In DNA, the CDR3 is TGTGCCAGCAGCACCGCGTTTGACACCGCAGGGTACGAGCAGTACTTC.

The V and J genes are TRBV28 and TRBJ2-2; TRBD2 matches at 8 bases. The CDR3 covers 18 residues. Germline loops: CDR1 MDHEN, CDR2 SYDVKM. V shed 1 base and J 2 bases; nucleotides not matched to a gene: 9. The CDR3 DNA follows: TGTGCCAGCAGTTTATTGTCCTCGGGAGGGAAAAACACCGGGGAGCTGTTTTTT. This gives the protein CASSLLSSGGKNTGELFF.

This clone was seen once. The CDR3 reads CASTPPGTDTQYF. In DNA, the CDR3 is TGTGCCAGCACCCCACCCGGCACAGATACGCAGTATTTT. V and J are TRBV5-4 and TRBJ2-3; no definite D call. The CDR3 has 13 amino acids. The V gene lost 6 bases and the J gene lost 1 base, with 9 bases spanning the gap. Germline-derived CDR1 and CDR2 are SGHNT and YYREEE (reference sequence).

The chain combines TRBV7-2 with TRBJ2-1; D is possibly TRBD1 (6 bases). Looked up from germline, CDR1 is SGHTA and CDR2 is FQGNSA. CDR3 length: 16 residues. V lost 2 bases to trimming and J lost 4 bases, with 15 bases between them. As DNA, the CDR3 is TGTGCCAGCAGCTTAACCAGGGACACTGGTTACAATGAGCAGTTCTTC. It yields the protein CASSLTRDTGYNEQFF.

CDR3 coding DNA: TGTGCCAGCAGCTCCTCCAGGGTCTCCTACGAGCAGTACTTC. Residues: CASSSSRVSYEQYF. The genes are TRBV7-8 and TRBJ2-7, with D possibly being TRBD1 (5 bases). The germline gives CDR1 SGHVS, CDR2 FQNEAQ. V was clipped by 4 bases and J by 0 bases, with 10 bases between them. This CDR3 has 14 amino acids.

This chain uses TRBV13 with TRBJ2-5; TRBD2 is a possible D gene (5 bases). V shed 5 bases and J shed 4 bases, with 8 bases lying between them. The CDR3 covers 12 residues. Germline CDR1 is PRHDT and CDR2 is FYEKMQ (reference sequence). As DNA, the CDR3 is TGTGCCAGCAGCACTAGGGCAGAGACCCAGTACTTC. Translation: CASSTRAETQYF.

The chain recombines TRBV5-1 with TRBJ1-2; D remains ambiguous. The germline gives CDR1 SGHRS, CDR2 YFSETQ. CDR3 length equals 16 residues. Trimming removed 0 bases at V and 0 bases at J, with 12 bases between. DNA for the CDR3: TGCGCCAGCAGCTTGGTAGGCTCAGGAGCTAACTATGGCTACACCTTC. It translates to CASSLVGSGANYGYTF.

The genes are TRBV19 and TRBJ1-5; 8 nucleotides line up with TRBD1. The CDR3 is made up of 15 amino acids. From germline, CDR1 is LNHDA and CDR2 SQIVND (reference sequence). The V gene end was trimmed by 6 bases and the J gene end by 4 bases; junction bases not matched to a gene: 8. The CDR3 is CASRVSGGINQPQHF. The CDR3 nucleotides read TGTGCCAGTAGAGTGTCAGGGGGCATTAATCAGCCCCAGCATTTT.

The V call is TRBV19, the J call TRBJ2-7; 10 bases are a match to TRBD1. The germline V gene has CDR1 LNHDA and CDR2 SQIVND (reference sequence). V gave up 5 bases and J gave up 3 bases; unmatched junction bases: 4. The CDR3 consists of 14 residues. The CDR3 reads CASSLGQGSYEQYF. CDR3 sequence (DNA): TGTGCCAGTAGTTTGGGACAGGGGAGCTACGAGCAGTACTTC.

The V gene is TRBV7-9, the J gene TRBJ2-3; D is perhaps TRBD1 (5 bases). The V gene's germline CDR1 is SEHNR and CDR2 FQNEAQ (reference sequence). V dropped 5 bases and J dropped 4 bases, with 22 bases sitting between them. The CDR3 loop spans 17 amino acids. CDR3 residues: CASSDRGFGRGPDTQYF. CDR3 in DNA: TGTGCCAGCAGCGATAGGGGCTTCGGTAGAGGTCCAGATACGCAGTATTTT.

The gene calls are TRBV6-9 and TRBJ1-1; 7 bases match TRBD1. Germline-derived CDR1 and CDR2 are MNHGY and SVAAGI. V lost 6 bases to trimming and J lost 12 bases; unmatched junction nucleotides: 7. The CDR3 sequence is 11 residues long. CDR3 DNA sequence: TGTGCCAGCAGGCGGGACAGATTGACTTTCTTT. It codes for CASRRDRLTFF.

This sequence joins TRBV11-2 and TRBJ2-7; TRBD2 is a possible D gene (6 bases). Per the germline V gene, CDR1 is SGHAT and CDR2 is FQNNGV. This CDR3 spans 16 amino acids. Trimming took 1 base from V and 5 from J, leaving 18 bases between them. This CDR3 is CASSLVGTDILNEQYF. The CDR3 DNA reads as TGTGCCAGCAGCTTAGTTGGGACTGACATCCTTAACGAGCAGTACTTC.

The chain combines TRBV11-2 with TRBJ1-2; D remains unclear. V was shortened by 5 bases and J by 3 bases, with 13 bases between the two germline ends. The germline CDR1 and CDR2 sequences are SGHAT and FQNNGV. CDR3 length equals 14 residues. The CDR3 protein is CASSPAWEDYGYTF. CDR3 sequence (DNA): TGTGCCAGCAGCCCCGCCTGGGAAGACTATGGCTACACCTTC.

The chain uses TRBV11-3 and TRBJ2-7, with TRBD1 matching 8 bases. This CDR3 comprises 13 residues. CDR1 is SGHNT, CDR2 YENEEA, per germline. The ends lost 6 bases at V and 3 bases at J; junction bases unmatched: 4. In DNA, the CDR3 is TGTGCCAGCAGTCGGACAGGGTTCTACGAGCAGTACTTC. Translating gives CASSRTGFYEQYF.

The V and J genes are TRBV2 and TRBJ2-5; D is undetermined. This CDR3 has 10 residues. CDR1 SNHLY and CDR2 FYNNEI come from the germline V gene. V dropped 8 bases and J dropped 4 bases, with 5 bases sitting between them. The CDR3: CASARETQYF. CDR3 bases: TGTGCCAGCGCGAGAGAGACCCAGTACTTC.

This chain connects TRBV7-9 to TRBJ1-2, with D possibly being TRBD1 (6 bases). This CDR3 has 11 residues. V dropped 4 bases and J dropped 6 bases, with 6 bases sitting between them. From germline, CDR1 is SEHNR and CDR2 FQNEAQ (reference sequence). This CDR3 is CASSWDNGYTF. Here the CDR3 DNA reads TGTGCCAGCAGCTGGGACAATGGCTACACCTTC.

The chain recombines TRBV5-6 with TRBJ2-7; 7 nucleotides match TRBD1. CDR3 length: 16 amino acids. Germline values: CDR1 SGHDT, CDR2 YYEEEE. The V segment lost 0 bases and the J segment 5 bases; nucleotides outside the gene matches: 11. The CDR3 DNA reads TGTGCCAGCAGCTTGGATGACAGGGCCCCACTAAACGAGCAGTACTTC. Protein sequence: CASSLDDRAPLNEQYF.

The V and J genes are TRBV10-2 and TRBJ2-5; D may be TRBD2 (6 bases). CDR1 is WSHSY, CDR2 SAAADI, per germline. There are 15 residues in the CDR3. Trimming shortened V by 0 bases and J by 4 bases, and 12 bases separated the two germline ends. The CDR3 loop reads CASSESRQGGETQYF. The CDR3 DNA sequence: TGCGCCAGCAGTGAGTCGAGGCAGGGAGGAGAGACCCAGTACTTC.

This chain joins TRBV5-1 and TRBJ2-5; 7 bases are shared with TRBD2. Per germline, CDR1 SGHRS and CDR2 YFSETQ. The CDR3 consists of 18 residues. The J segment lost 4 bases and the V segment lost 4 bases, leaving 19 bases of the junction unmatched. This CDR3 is CASSPRVNNSGVRETQYF. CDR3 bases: TGCGCCAGCAGCCCCCGTGTGAATAACAGCGGGGTACGAGAGACCCAGTACTTC.

The CDR3 DNA reads as TGTGCCAGTAGTCATGGGGGGGGCGCCGGCAATCAGCCCCAGCATTTT. Residues: CASSHGGGAGNQPQHF. The chain employs TRBV19 and TRBJ1-5; D is perhaps TRBD1 (6 bases). The germline V and J ends were trimmed by 5 bases and 2 bases, with 16 bases remaining between them. In germline, CDR1 is LNHDA, CDR2 SQIVND (reference sequence). This CDR3 is 16 amino acids long.